Sequencing of this TCR beta chain was carried out in a study of cytomegalovirus exposure and HLA in healthy donors. Notes on this clone: Its cognate antigen is unknown.

Donors were drawn from the approximately 110-subject validation cohort, separate from the roughly 700-subject first cohort. Measured with immunoSEQ multiplex PCR; TCRdb has only the in-frame clones, and not every one. This table holds 150,000 to 250,000 clones, around 80% found once. General observations from the study: According to a later analysis, TCR clusters from the first cohort tended to co-occur in the approximately 130 validation repertoires. The study put some 150 TCR beta chains on its list as cytomegalovirus-associated.

Sequencing was done on a sample of PBMCs. The TCR comes from a woman in her 30s in good health and CMV-seronegative.

In DNA, the CDR3 is TGTGCCAACAGACCCGGGACAGGGCCCGAGCAGTACTTC. It encodes CANRPGTGPEQYF. The chain is built from TRBV6-1 and TRBJ2-7; 9 positions match TRBD1. V dropped 10 bases and J dropped 6; count of bases not matched to a gene: 10. CDR1 MNHNS and CDR2 SASEGT come from the germline V gene. This CDR3 is 13 amino acids long.